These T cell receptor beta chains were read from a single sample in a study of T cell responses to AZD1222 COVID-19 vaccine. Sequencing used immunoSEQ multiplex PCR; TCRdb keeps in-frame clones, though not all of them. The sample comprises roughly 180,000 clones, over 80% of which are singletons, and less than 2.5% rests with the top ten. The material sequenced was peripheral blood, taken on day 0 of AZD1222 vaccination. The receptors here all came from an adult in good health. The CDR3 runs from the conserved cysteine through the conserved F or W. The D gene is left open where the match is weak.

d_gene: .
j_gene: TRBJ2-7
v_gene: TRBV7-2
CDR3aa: CASSPVGPSFEQYF

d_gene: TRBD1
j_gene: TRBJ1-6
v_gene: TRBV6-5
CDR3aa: CASQGAFGSPLHF

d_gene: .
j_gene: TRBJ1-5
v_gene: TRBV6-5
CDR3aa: CASRVPNQPQHF

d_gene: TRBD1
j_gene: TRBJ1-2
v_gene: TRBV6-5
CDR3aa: CASSTGQNYGYTF

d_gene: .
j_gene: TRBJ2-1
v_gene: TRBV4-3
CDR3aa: CASSQVIGLGSNEQFF

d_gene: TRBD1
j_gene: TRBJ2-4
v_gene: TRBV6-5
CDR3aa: CASSTQGRGIQYF

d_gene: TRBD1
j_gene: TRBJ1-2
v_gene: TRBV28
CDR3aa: CASRNRGNYGYTF

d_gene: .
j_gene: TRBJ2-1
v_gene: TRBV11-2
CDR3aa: CASSWAVDVNEQFF

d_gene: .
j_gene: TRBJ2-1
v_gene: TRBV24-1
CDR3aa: CATSDFKEGYNEQFF

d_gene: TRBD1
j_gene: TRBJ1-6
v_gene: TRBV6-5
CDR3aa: CASRGRTGYNSPLHF

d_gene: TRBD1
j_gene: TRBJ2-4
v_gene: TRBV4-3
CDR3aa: CASSQRQGTLAKNIQYF

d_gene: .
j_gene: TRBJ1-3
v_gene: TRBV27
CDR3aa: CASSLRGPPSGNTIYF

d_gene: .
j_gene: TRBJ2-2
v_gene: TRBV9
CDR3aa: CASSVYRDKNTGELFF

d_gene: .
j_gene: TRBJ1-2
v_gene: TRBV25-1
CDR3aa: CASSDGVFGYTF

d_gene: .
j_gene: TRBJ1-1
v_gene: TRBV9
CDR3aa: CASSFRGEGTEAFF

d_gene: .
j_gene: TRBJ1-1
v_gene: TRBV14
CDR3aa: CASSPRQVQNTEAFF

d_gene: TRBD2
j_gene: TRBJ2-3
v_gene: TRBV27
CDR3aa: CASSLSRGGIDTQYF

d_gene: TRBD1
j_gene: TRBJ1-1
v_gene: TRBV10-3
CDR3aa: CAISESGQGDTEAFF

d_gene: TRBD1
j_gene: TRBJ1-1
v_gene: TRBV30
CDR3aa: CAWSATGQGSGEAFF

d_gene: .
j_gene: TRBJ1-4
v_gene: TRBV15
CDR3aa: CATSRVLGGEEKLFF

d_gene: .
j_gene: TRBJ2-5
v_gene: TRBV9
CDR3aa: CASSVGPREQETQYF

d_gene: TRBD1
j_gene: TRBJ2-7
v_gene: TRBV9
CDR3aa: CASSVQPGQVYEQYF